What follows describes a single T cell receptor beta chain. The sample belongs to a study of blood T cell repertoires in COVID-19. The overall study: The United States, Italy and Spain were the sources of the acute and convalescent COVID-19 samples.

The age range of participants was 18 to 89 years, with residence in about two dozen US areas. Participant-given clinical history determined each cohort assignment. In the study's own analysis: Counts of nucleated cells, estimated from reference gene primer amplification, were obtained. Data came from immunoSEQ multiplex PCR; TCRdb stores just in-frame clones and leaves some out. V and J calls and clone size come straight from that table; D and trimming were deduced from the DNA. This sample has around 310,000 clones, with about nine tenths found just once. The CDR3 consists of 13 residues. CDR1 and CDR2 from the germline V gene are MNHNS and SASEGT. The V end lost 2 bases, the J end lost 6 bases, and 10 bases lay between the germline ends.

The chain couples TRBV6-1 to TRBJ1-1; D remains unclear. The sequence was collected from a woman under 40 who had recovered from COVID-19. The sample taken for sequencing was PBMCs or T cells enriched from blood (not recorded which). The DNA of the CDR3 is TGTGCCAGCAGTGAAACGGGAAGGGCTGAAGCTTTCTTT. It translates to CASSETGRAEAFF.